What follows is one TCR beta chain and its context. Its antigen remains unidentified. Possible read error: a much larger clone is one base away. Together with a sample-barcoded 5' primer, a J-beta primer mix was included in a second PCR lasting about 7 to 11 cycles. Researchers report that a template-switch adaptor with 12 random nucleotides tagged each cDNA molecule. TCRdb reanalysed the 5' RACE reads using MiXCR and keeps one entry per CDR3 protein. The sample holds more than 1.4 million distinct CDR3 sequences, about 43% seen once. This entry is derived from a study of blood T cells in healthy people across ages. Regarding the study as a whole: Investigators viewed diversity estimates from one million T cells as underestimates, the study reported. Changes seen in expanded clonotypes were possibly confounded by donor CMV status left unknown.

Trimming took 5 bases from V and 6 from J, leaving 20 bases between them. The CDR3 length is 16 residues. Healthy Caucasian individuals from Russia aged about 6 to 95 served as donors. This clonotype was sampled from a woman younger than 30 in good health. The chain links TRBV12-3 or TRBV12-4 to TRBJ2-1; D may be TRBD2 (6 bases). The sequenced material came from blood. CDR3 protein: CASSRSVAATCNEQFF. Here the CDR3 DNA reads TGTGCCAGCAGTCGATCCGTAGCGGCGACGTGCAATGAGCAGTTCTTC.